This TCR beta chain was sequenced during a study of graft-versus-host responses after intestinal transplantation. Study-wide context: Every recipient underwent anti-thymocyte globulin induction, then tacrolimus and steroids for roughly 3 years.

The table came from immunoSEQ multiplex PCR; TCRdb's copy has only in-frame clones and leaves some out. This table has approximately 54,000 clones, about 89% appearing once. V shed 5 bases and J 6 bases; nucleotides not matched to a gene: 12. Germline CDR1 reads SEHNR; CDR2 reads FQNEAQ (reference sequence). The CDR3 runs to 15 residues. This clone was detected only once. The sequence was obtained from a human patient who received an intestinal transplant, so some T cells may come from the graft donor. This chain links TRBV7-9 with TRBJ1-2, with 7 bases that match TRBD1. The material was PBMCs, obtained 662 days after intestinal transplant. Written as DNA, the CDR3 is TGTGCCAGCAGCCAGTTTTGGGACAGTGGAGATGGCTACACCTTC. It encodes CASSQFWDSGDGYTF.